The present T cell receptor beta chain was sequenced within a study of CD8+ T cells in alopecia areata. Whole-study context: It was oral tofacitinib, at 5 to 10 mg twice daily, that treated patients received. Using the percentage of affected scalp area, treated patients' severity was scored. Study-level points and caveats: Among the 100 top clones, expanded CD8+ clones, like scalp clonality, were significantly decreased by tofacitinib.

Treatment noted: oral pan-JAK inhibitor, 5-10 mg twice daily. Lesional scalp tissue (obtained by punch biopsy) and peripheral blood were collected from alopecia areata patients. RNA extraction and reverse transcription yielded cDNA as sequencing template. Clones were read by immunoSEQ multiplex PCR, and TCRdb kept only the in-frame ones, dropping some. The sample comprises about 210,000 clones, around three fifths of which are singletons, and roughly 4.2% rests with the top ten. This clone was counted once. Its antigen is still unknown. Germline CDR1 and CDR2: SGHDT and YYEEEE. Trimming stripped 4 bases from V and 1 base from J, with 3 bases between. The CDR3 loop spans 12 amino acids.

The V call is TRBV5-6, the J call TRBJ1-5; D is unclear. The sequences come from CD4+ T cells sorted from blood, collected at week 4, from a patient treated with tofacitinib. The clonotype was recovered from a human donor with alopecia areata. The chain's CDR3 is CASSVSNQPQHF. CDR3 nucleotides: TGTGCCAGCAGCGTAAGCAATCAGCCCCAGCATTTT.